The subject of this entry is one T cell receptor beta chain. The data derive from a study of blood T cell repertoires in COVID-19. Across the study: Sample material is recorded as cDNA or gDNA derived from T cells, B-cell-depleted T cells, or PBMCs.

TCRdb's table, derived via immunoSEQ multiplex PCR, lists solely in-frame clones and lacks some. The sample holds about 240,000 clones, about 85% seen once. Germline V gene data show CDR1 as SGHRS and CDR2 as YFSETQ. V was trimmed by 7 bases and J by 2 bases, leaving 15 bases between them. The CDR3 length is 15 residues. The source of this sequence is a man aged 30 to 45 who had recovered from COVID-19. This sequence joins TRBV5-1 and TRBJ2-2, with a weak D call TRBD2 (6 bases). The sequenced sample consisted of peripheral blood. The CDR3 DNA is TGCGCCAGCCAAAGGACTATTCCAAACACCGGGGAGCTGTTTTTT. The encoded protein is CASQRTIPNTGELFF.